Presented here are 9 T cell receptor beta chains from one specimen sequenced in a study of control samples from healthy donors and cancer patients. The protocol was immunoSEQ multiplex PCR, while the TCRdb copy is restricted to in-frame clones and leaves out a portion. The sample lists approximately 40,000 clones; roughly 65% were seen once. The sequenced material came from formalin-fixed, paraffin-embedded tissue. The receptors derive from a male donor with melanoma.

This clone was recorded only once. This chain uses TRBV15 with TRBJ2-1; D not certain. The CDR3 extends over 13 amino acids. Germline V CDR1 and CDR2: LNHNV, YYDKDF (reference sequence). V was clipped by 0 bases and J by 10 bases, with 10 bases between them. The CDR3 DNA reads TGTGCCACCAGCAGAGATAGTAGGGAAGAGCAGTTCTTC. Its translation: CATSRDSREEQFF.

The rearrangement uses TRBV18 and TRBJ2-7; the D gene could be TRBD1 or TRBD2 (5 bases each). In germline, CDR1 is KGHSH, CDR2 LQKENI. CDR3 size: 14 residues. Deletions cut 0 bases from V and 3 bases from J, with 9 bases between. The CDR3 spells CASSPPEGRYEQYF. The CDR3 DNA reads TGTGCCAGCTCACCACCCGAGGGGCGCTACGAGCAGTACTTC.

The V call is TRBV5-1, the J call TRBJ1-2, with D possibly TRBD1 on 6 matching bases. V was pared by 5 bases and J by 4 bases, with 15 bases between. This CDR3 has 14 amino acids. Germline V gene lookup returns CDR1 SGHRS and CDR2 YFSETQ. The CDR3 region is CASRVQGGFYGYTF. DNA of the CDR3: TGCGCCAGCAGGGTACAGGGAGGGTTCTATGGCTACACCTTC.

The chain uses TRBV7-6 and TRBJ2-1; 14 positions agree with TRBD2. The length of the CDR3 is 17 residues. Trimming removed 5 bases from V and 8 bases from J; junction bases left unmatched: 11. Germline V gene sequence: CDR1 SGHVS, CDR2 FNYEAQ. CDR3 loop: CASSLGTSGGRLDEQFF. The CDR3 nucleotides are TGTGCCAGCAGCCTTGGGACTAGCGGGGGCCGATTAGATGAGCAGTTCTTC.

V is TRBV11-3 and J is TRBJ2-3, with unresolved D. V was clipped by 1 base and J by 2 bases, with 13 bases between them. CDR1 is SGHNT and CDR2 is YENEEA in the germline V gene. The CDR3 spans 16 residues. The CDR3 reads CASSLGLSPTTDTQYF. The CDR3 DNA sequence: TGTGCCAGCAGCTTAGGTCTAAGTCCCACCACAGATACGCAGTATTTT. The full variable domain, completed using reference TRBV11-3 and TRBJ2-3, is EAGVVQSPRYKIIEKKQPVAFWCNPISGHNTLYWYLQNLGQGPELLIRYENEEAVDDSQLPKDRFSAERLKGVDSTLKIQPAELGDSAVYLCASSLGLSPTTDTQYFGPGTRLTVL.

J is TRBJ1-5 and V is TRBV2, with D possibly matching TRBD1 (5 bases). CDR1 and CDR2 from the germline V gene are SNHLY and FYNNEI. The CDR3 contains 14 residues. Trimming took off 6 bases at V and 9 bases at J, with 18 bases between the two ends. CDR3 in amino acids: CASRGGEATGPQHF. CDR3 bases: TGTGCCAGCAGGGGCGGAGAGGCTACAGGGCCCCAGCATTTT.

This sequence joins TRBV9 and TRBJ1-2, with a weak D call TRBD1 (5 bases). The CDR3 runs to 15 residues. The ends were cut back, 4 bases at V and 3 bases at J, with 16 bases in the middle. CDR1 and CDR2 (germline): SGDLS, YYNGEE. The CDR3 region has the DNA TGTGCCAGCAGCCCAAGTCTGGCCAGGGACTATGGCTACACCTTC. Encoded protein: CASSPSLARDYGYTF.

The genes are TRBV4-1 and TRBJ2-5; 7 positions match TRBD2. The ends lost 0 bases at V and 6 bases at J; junction bases unmatched: 10. CDR1 is MGHRA, CDR2 YSYEKL, per germline. The CDR3 contains 16 residues. The CDR3 spells CASSQDGPGGRKTQYF. CDR3 DNA sequence: TGCGCCAGCAGCCAAGATGGACCGGGAGGACGAAAGACCCAGTACTTC.

This clone was seen ten or more times. This chain connects TRBV30 to TRBJ2-7; tentatively, D is TRBD2 (6 bases). V lost 3 bases and J lost 3, with 18 bases in between. The CDR3 sequence is 15 residues long. Germline CDR1 reads GTSNPN; CDR2 reads SVGIG (reference sequence). The CDR3 loop is CAWSPPLVGGYEQYF. CDR3 nucleotide sequence: TGTGCCTGGAGCCCCCCCTTAGTGGGAGGCTACGAGCAGTACTTC.